These 2 T cell receptor beta chains came from one sample sequenced in a study of CD8 T cells in Susac syndrome. Random hexamers were used to reverse transcribe roughly 0.5 to 1 ug of RNA. TCRdb fed the immunoSEQ multiplex PCR reads into MiXCR, producing one record per CDR3 protein. The table records around 190,000 distinct CDR3 sequences, roughly 95% of them present only once. The specimen was CD4+ T cells from PBMCs. Receptors originate from a human donor in good health.

V gene TRBV5-1 combines with J gene TRBJ2-3; 8 bases are shared with TRBD2. The J segment lost 3 bases and the V segment lost 4 bases, leaving 4 bases of the junction unmatched. The CDR3 consists of 14 residues. Germline lookup yields CDR1 SGHRS and CDR2 YFSETQ. The CDR3 bases are TGCGCCAGCAGCACCGGGGGGGCGACAGATACGCAGTATTTT. Translating gives CASSTGGATDTQYF.

The rearrangement uses TRBV19 and TRBJ2-1, with 10 bases aligning to TRBD2. Germline V gene sequence: CDR1 LNHDA, CDR2 SQIVND (reference sequence). The CDR3 contains 15 residues. Trimming took 3 bases from V and 7 from J; bases not matched to a gene: 6. The CDR3 here is CASSIESGRVNEQFF. CDR3 nucleotides: TGTGCCAGTAGTATCGAGAGCGGGAGGGTAAATGAGCAGTTCTTC.